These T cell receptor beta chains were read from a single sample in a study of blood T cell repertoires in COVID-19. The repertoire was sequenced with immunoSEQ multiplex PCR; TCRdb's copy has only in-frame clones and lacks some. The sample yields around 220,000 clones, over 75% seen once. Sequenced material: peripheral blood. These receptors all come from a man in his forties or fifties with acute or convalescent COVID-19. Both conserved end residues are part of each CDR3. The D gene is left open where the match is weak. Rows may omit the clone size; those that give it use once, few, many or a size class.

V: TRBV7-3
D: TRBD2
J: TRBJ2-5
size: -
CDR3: CAGQRGGNQETQYF
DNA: TGTGCCGGGCAGCGGGGGGGAAACCAAGAGACCCAGTACTTC

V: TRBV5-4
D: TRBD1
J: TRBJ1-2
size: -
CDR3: CASSATGGDYGYTF
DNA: TGTGCCAGCAGCGCAACAGGGGGCGACTATGGCTACACCTTC

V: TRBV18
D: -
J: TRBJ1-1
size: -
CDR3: CASSPNTGNMNTEAFF
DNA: TGTGCCAGCTCACCCAACACGGGTAATATGAACACTGAAGCTTTCTTT

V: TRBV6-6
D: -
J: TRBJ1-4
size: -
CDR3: CASSPYPPGATNEKLFF
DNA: TGTGCCAGCAGTCCCTACCCCCCAGGGGCAACTAATGAAAAACTGTTTTTT

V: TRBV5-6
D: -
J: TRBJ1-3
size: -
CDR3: CASAGLSGNTIYF
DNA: TGTGCCAGCGCAGGGCTCTCTGGAAACACCATATATTTT

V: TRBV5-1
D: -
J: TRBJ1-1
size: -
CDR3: CASSLEGPRVNTEAFF
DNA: TGCGCCAGCAGCTTGGAGGGGCCGCGTGTGAACACTGAAGCTTTCTTT

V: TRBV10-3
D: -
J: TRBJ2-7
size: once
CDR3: CAISLTGSYEQYF
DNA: TGTGCCATCAGCCTGACAGGCTCCTACGAGCAGTACTTC

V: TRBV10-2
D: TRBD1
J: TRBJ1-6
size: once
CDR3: CASTGDRNGNSPLHF
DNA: TGCGCCAGCACCGGGGACAGAAATGGAAATTCACCCCTCCACTTT

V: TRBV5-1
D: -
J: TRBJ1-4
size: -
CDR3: CASSLVQGAEKLFF
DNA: TGCGCCAGCAGCTTGGTTCAGGGTGCTGAAAAACTGTTTTTT

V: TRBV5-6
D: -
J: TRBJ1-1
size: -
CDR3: CASSLAAGNTEAFF
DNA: TGTGCCAGCAGCTTGGCCGCAGGGAACACTGAAGCTTTCTTT

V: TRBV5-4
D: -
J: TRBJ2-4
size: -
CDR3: CASSHGADLAKNIQYF
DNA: TGTGCCAGCAGCCATGGGGCGGATTTAGCCAAAAACATTCAGTACTTC

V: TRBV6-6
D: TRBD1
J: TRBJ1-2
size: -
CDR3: CASSPGQGTYGYTF
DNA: TGTGCCAGCAGTCCGGGACAGGGCACCTATGGCTACACCTTC

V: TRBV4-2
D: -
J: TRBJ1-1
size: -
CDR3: CASSQETANTEAFF
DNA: TGTGCCAGCAGCCAAGAGACAGCGAACACTGAAGCTTTCTTT

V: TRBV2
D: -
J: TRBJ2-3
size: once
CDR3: CASFPGHGITQYF
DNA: TGTGCCAGCTTCCCGGGACACGGAATAACGCAGTATTTT

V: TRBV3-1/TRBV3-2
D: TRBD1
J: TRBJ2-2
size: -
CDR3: CASSPGTGPGELFF
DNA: TGTGCCAGCAGCCCCGGGACAGGGCCCGGGGAGCTGTTTTTT

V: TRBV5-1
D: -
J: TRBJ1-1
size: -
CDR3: CASSLGGGMVTEAFF
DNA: TGCGCCAGCAGCTTGGGGGGCGGCATGGTGACTGAAGCTTTCTTT

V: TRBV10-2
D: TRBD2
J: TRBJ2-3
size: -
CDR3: CASSGLAGATSTDTQYF
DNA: TGCGCCAGCAGTGGACTAGCGGGGGCTACGAGCACAGATACGCAGTATTTT

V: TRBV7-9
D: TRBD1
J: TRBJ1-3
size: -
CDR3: CASSVAGTGAGNTIYF
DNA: TGTGCCAGCAGCGTTGCCGGGACAGGGGCTGGAAACACCATATATTTT

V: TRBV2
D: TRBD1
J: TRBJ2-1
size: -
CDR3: CASSPADRGSYNEQFF
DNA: TGTGCCAGCAGTCCCGCGGACAGGGGCTCCTACAATGAGCAGTTCTTC

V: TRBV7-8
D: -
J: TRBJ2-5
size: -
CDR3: CASSLTTGRETQYF
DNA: TGTGCCAGCAGCTTAACTACAGGGAGAGAGACCCAGTACTTC

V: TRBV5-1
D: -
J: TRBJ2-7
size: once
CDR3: CASRGQGYDEQYF
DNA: TGCGCCAGCAGAGGGCAGGGGTACGACGAGCAGTACTTC

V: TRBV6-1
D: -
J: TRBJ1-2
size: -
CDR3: CASSEAPSGAYGYTF
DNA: TGTGCCAGCAGTGAAGCTCCATCAGGGGCCTATGGCTACACCTTC

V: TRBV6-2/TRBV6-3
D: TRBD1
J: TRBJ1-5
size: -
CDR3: CASSYRPGQGWSSNQPQHF
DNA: TGTGCCAGCAGTTACCGACCGGGACAGGGGTGGAGTAGCAATCAGCCCCAGCATTTT

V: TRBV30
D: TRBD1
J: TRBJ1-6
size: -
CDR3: CAWSPGTGASPLHF
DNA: TGTGCCTGGAGCCCCGGGACAGGGGCGTCACCCCTCCACTTT

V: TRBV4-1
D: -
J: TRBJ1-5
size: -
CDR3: CASSQIGVDQPQHF
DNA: TGCGCCAGCAGCCAGATCGGAGTAGATCAGCCCCAGCATTTT

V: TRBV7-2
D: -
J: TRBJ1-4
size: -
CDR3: CASSLKKGLREKLFF
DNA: TGTGCCAGCAGCTTAAAAAAGGGGTTGAGGGAAAAACTGTTTTTT

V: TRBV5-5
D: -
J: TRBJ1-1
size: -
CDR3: CASSPPGLMNTEAFF
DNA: TGTGCCAGCAGCCCACCGGGACTGATGAACACTGAAGCTTTCTTT

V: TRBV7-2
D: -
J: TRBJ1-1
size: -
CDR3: CASSLFGRETEAFF
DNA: TGTGCCAGCAGCTTATTCGGCAGGGAAACTGAAGCTTTCTTT

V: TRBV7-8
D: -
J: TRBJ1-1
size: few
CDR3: CASSGRVMNTEAFF
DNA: TGTGCCAGCAGCGGCAGGGTCATGAACACTGAAGCTTTCTTT

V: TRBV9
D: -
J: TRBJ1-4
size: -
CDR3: CASSPGQRSNEKLFF
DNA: TGTGCCAGCAGCCCAGGACAGCGAAGTAATGAAAAACTGTTTTTT

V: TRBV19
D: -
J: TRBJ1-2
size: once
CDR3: CASSIPSGHMYGYTF
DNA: TGTGCCAGTAGTATCCCCTCCGGACACATGTATGGCTACACCTTC

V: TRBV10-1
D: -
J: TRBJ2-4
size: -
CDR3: CASQGFRGVAKNIQYF
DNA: TGCGCCAGCCAGGGGTTTCGGGGGGTAGCCAAAAACATTCAGTACTTC

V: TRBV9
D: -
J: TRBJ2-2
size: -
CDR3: CASRGAANTGELFF
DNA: TGTGCCAGCAGAGGGGCAGCGAACACCGGGGAGCTGTTTTTT

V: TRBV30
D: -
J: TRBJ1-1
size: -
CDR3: CAWSVARRGLSFF
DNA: TGTGCCTGGAGTGTAGCCCGCCGGGGTCTTTCTTTCTTT

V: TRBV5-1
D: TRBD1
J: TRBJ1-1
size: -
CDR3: CASSPWDREITEAFF
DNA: TGCGCCAGCAGCCCCTGGGACAGGGAAATTACTGAAGCTTTCTTT

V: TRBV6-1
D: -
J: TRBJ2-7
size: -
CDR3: CASSENILRTYEQYF
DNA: TGTGCCAGCAGTGAAAACATTCTCAGGACCTACGAGCAGTACTTC

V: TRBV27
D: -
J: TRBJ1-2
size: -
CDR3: CASSPLDLGGEFYGYTF
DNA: TGTGCCAGCAGCCCGCTCGACCTGGGGGGGGAGTTCTATGGCTACACCTTC

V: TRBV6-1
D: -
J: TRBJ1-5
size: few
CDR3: CANPVKGANQPQHF
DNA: TGTGCCAACCCTGTCAAGGGAGCAAATCAGCCCCAGCATTTT

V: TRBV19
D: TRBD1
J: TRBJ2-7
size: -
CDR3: CASSSGQGSYEQYF
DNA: TGTGCCAGTAGCTCCGGACAGGGTTCCTACGAGCAGTACTTC

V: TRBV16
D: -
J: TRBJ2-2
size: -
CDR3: CASSPPRGRVGTGELFF
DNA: TGTGCCAGCAGCCCTCCTCGCGGCAGGGTAGGAACCGGGGAGCTGTTTTTT

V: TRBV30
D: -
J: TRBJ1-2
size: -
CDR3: CAWEEPSGGYTF
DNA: TGTGCCTGGGAGGAACCTTCGGGGGGCTACACCTTC

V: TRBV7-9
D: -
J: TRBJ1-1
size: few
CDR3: CASSTGNTEAFF
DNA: TGTGCCAGCAGTACAGGTAACACTGAAGCTTTCTTT

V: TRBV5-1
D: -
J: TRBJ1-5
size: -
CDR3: CASSEGGASNQPQHF
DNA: TGCGCCAGCAGCGAGGGCGGGGCTAGCAATCAGCCCCAGCATTTT

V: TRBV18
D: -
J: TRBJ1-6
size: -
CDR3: CASSPGALNSPLHF
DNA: TGTGCCAGCTCACCGGGGGCCCTAAATTCACCCCTCCACTTT

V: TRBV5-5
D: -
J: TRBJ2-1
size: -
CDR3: CASSTDGSSYNEQFF
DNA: TGTGCCAGCAGCACGGACGGGAGCTCCTACAATGAGCAGTTCTTC

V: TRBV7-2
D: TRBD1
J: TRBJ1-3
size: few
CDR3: CATLTGPSGNTIYF
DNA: TGTGCCACCTTGACAGGGCCCTCTGGAAACACCATATATTTT

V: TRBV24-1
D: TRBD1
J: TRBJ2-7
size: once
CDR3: CATSDPGQETYEQYF
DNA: TGTGCCACCAGTGACCCAGGACAGGAGACCTACGAGCAGTACTTC

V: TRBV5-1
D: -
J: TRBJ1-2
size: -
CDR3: CASSLGLIRRAISGGYTF
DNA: TGCGCCAGCAGCTTGGGGCTTATTCGCAGGGCTATCAGTGGTGGCTACACCTTC

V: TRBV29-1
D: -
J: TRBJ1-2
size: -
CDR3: CSVWDSFYGYTF
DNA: TGCAGCGTTTGGGACTCTTTCTATGGCTACACCTTC

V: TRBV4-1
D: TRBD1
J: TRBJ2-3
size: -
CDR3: CASSHPGGQGDTQYF
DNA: TGCGCCAGCAGCCACCCAGGGGGCCAGGGAGATACGCAGTATTTT

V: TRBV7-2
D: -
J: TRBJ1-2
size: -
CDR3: CASSLVRGGATNYGYTF
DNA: TGTGCCAGCAGCTTAGTAAGGGGAGGGGCAACGAACTATGGCTACACCTTC

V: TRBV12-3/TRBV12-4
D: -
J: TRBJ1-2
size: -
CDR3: CASTVRATGGYTF
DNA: TGTGCCAGCACCGTGAGAGCGACGGGGGGCTACACCTTC

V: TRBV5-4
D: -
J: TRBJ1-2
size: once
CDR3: CASSLAPDRNYGYTF
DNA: TGTGCCAGCAGCTTGGCCCCCGACAGGAACTATGGCTACACCTTC

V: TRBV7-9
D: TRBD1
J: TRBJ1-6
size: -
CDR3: CASSLALTGGSPLHF
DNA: TGTGCCAGCAGCTTAGCGCTGACAGGGGGATCCCCCCTCCACTTT

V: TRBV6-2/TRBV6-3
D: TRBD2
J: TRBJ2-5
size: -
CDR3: CASSYFGTSGETQYF
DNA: TGTGCCAGCAGTTATTTTGGGACTAGCGGGGAGACCCAGTACTTC

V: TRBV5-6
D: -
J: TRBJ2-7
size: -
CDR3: CASSRGFEQYF
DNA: TGTGCCAGCAGCCGCGGTTTCGAGCAGTACTTC

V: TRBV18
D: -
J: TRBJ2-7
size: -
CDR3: CASSPRVGRLGGSYEQYF
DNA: TGTGCCAGCTCACCAAGGGTGGGCCGCCTGGGGGGCTCCTACGAGCAGTACTTC